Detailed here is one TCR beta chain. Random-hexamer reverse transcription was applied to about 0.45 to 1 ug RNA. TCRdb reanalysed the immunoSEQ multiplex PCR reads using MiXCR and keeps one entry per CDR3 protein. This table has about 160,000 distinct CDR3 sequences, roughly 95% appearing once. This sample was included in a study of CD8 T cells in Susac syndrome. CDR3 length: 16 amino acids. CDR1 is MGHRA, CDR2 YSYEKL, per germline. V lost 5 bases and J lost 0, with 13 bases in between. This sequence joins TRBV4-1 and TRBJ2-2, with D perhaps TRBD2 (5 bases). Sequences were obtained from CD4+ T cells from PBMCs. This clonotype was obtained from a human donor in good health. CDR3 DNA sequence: TGCGCCAGCAGCGAGTTCACGGGGACGAACACCGGGGAGCTGTTTTTT. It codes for CASSEFTGTNTGELFF.